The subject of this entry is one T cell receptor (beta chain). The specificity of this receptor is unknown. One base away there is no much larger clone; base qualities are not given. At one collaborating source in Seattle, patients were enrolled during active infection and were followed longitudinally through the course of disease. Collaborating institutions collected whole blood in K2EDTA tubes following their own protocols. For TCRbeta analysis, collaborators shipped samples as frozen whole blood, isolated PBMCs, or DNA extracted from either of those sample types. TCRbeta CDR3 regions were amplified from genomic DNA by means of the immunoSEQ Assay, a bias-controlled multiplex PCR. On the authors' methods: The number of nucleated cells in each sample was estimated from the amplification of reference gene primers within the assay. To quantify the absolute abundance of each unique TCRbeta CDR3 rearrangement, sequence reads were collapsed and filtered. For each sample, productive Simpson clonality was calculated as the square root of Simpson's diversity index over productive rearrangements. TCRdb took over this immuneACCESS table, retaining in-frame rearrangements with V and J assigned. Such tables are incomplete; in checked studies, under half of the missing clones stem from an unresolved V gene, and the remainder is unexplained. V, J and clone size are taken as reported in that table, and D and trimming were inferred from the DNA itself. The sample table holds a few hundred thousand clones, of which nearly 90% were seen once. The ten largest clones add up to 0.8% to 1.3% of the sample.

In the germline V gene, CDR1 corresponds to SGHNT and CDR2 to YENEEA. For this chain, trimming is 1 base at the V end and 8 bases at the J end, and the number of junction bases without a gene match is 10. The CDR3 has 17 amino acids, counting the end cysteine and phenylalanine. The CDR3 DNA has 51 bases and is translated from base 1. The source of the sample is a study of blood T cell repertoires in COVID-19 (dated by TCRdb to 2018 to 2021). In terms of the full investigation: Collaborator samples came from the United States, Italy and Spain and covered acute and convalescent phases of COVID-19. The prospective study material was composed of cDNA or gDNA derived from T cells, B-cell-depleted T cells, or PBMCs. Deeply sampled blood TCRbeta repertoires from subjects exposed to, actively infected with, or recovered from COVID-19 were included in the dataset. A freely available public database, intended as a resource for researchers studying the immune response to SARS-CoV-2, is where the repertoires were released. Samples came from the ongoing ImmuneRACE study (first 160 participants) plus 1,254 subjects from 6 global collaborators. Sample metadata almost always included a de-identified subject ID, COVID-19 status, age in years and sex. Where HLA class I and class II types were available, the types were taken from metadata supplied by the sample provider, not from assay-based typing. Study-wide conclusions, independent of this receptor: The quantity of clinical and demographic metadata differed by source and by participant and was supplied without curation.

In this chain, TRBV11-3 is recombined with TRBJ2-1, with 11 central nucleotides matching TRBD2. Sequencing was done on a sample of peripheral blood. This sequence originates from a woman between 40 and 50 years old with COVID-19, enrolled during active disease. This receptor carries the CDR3 CASSLGGPIAGGDEQFF. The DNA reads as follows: TGTGCCAGCAGCTTAGGGGGTCCGATAGCGGGAGGGGATGAGCAGTTCTTC.